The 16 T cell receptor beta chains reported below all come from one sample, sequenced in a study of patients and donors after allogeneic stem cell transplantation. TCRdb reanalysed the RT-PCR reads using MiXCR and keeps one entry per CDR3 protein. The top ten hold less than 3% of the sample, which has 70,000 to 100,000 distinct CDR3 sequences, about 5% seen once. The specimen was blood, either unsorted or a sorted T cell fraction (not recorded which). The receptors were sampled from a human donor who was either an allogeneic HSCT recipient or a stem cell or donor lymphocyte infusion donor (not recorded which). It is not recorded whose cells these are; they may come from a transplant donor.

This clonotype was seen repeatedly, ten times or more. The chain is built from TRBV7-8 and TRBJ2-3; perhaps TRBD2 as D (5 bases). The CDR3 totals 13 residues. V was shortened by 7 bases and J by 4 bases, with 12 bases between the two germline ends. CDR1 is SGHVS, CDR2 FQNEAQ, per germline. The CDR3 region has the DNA TGTGCCAGCACCGAGGGTAACGCAGATACGCAGTATTTT. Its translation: CASTEGNADTQYF.

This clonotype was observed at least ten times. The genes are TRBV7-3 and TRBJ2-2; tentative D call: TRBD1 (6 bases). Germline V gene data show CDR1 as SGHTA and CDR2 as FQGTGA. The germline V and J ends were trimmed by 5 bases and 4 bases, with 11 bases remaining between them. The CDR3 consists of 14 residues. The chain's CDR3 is CASSPGATTGELFF. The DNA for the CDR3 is TGTGCCAGCAGCCCAGGGGCGACCACCGGGGAGCTGTTTTTT.

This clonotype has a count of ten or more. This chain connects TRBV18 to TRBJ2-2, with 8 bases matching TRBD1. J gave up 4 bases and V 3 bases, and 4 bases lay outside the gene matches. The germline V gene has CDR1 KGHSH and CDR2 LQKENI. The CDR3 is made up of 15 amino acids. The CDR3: CASSPSTGGTGELFF. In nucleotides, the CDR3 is TGTGCCAGCTCACCTTCCACAGGGGGCACCGGGGAGCTGTTTTTT.

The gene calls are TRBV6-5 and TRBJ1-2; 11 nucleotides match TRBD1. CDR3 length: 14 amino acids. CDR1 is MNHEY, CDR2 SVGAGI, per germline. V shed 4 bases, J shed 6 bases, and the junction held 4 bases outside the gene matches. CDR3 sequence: CASSFGQGADGYTF. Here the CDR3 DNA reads TGTGCCAGCAGTTTCGGACAGGGGGCAGATGGCTACACCTTC.

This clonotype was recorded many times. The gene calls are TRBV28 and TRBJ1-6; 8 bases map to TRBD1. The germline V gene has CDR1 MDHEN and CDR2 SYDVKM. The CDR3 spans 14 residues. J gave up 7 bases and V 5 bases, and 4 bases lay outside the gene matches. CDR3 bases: TGTGCCAGCAGTCAGGGGGCGCGGAATTCACCCCTCCACTTT. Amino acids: CASSQGARNSPLHF.

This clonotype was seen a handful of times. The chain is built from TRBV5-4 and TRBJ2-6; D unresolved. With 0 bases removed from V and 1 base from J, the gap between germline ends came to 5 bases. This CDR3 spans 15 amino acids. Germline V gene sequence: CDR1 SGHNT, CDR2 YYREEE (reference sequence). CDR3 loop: CASSLDGSGANVLTF. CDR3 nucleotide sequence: TGTGCCAGCAGCTTGGATGGGTCTGGGGCCAACGTCCTGACTTTC.

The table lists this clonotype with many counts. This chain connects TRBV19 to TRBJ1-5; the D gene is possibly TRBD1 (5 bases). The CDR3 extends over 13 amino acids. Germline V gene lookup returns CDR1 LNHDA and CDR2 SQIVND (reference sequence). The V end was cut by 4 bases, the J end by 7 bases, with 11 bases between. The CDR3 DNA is TGTGCCAGTAGTAGGGGTAGGGGCCAGCCCCAGCATTTT. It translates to CASSRGRGQPQHF.

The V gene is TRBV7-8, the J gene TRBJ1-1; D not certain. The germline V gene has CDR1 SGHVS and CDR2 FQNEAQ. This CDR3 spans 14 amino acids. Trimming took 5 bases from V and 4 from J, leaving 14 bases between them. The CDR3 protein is CASSTEGSGTEAFF. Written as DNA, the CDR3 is TGTGCCAGCAGCACCGAAGGGTCGGGCACTGAAGCTTTCTTT.

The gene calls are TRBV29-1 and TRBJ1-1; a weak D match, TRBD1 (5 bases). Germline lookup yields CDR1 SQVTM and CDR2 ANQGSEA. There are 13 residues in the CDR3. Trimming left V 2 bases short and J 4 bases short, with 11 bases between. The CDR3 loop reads CSVEQGSSTEAFF. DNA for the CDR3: TGCAGCGTTGAACAGGGCAGTTCCACTGAAGCTTTCTTT.

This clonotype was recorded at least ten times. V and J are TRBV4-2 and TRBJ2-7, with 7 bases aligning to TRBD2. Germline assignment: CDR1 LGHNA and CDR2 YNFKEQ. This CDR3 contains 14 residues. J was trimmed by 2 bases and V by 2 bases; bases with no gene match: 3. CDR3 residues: CASSQPSGAYEQYF. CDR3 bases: TGTGCCAGCAGCCAACCTAGCGGAGCCTACGAGCAGTACTTC.

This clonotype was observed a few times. The CDR3 sequence is CASSQEPGVSAGELFF. The DNA for the CDR3 is TGCGCCAGCAGCCAAGAACCAGGGGTTTCGGCCGGGGAGCTGTTTTTT. The V gene is TRBV4-1, the J gene TRBJ2-2; D is possibly TRBD1 (6 bases). V dropped 0 bases and J dropped 6 bases, with 14 bases sitting between them. In germline, CDR1 is MGHRA, CDR2 YSYEKL. This CDR3 is built from 16 residues.

CDR3 amino acids: CATSRDPRGNSPLHF. The CDR3 DNA is TGTGCCACCAGCAGAGATCCCAGGGGTAATTCACCCCTCCACTTT. The chain recombines TRBV15 with TRBJ1-6; maybe TRBD1 (6 bases). Germline V gene sequence: CDR1 LNHNV, CDR2 YYDKDF (reference sequence). V lost 0 bases to trimming and J lost 6 bases, with 9 bases between them. The CDR3 totals 15 residues.

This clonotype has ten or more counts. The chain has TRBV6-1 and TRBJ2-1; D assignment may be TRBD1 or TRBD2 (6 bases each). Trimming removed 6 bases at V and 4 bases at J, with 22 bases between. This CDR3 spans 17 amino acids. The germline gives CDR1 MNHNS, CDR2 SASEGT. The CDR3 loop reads CASRRFDGGEPYNEQFF. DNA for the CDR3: TGTGCCAGCAGACGGTTCGACGGGGGCGAACCGTACAATGAGCAGTTCTTC.

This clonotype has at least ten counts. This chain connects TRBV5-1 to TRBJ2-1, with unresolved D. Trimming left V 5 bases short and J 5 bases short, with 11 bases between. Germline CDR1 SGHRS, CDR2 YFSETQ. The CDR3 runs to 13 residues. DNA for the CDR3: TGCGCCAGCAGGTCTGGGCCCAACAATGAGCAGTTCTTC. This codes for CASRSGPNNEQFF. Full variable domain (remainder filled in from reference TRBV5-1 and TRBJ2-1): KAGVTQTPRYLIKTRGQQVTLSCSPISGHRSVSWYQQTPGQGLQFLFEYFSETQRNKGNFPGRFSGRQFSNSRSEMNVSTLELGDSALYLCASRSGPNNEQFFGPGTRLTVL.

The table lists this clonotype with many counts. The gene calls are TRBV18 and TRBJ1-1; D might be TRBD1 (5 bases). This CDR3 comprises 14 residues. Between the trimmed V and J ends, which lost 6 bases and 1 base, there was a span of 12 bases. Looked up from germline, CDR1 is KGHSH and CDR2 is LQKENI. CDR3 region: CASSTGGTNTEAFF. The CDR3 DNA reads TGTGCCAGCTCCACGGGGGGGACGAACACTGAAGCTTTCTTT.

The DNA of the CDR3 is TGTGCCAGCAGCTCCTCCGCCGATTATAATTCACCCCTCCACTTT. This translates into CASSSSADYNSPLHF. This chain uses TRBV9 with TRBJ1-6; the D is unclear. The CDR3 is made up of 15 amino acids. Germline-derived CDR1 and CDR2 are SGDLS and YYNGEE. V was shortened by 4 bases and J by 4 bases, with 12 bases between the two germline ends.